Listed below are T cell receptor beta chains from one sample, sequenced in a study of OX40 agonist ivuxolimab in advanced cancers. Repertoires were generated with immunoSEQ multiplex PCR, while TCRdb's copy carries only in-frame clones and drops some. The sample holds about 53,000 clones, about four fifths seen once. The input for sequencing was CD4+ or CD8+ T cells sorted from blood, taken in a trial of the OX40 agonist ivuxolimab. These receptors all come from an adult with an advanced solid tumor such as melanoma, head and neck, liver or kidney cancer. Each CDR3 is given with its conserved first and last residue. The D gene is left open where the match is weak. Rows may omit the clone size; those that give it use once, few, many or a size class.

TGTGCCAGCATTGGGAGGACCAACACTGAAGCTTTCTTT CASIGRTNTEAFF TRBJ1-1 NA NA TRBV2
TGTGCCAGCAGTTTTATAGCGGGTGAGCAGTTCTTC CASSFIAGEQFF TRBJ2-1 TRBD2 few TRBV6-5
TGTGCCAGCAGCGATCCAGCTTCTAGCACAGATACGCAGTATTTT CASSDPASSTDTQYF TRBJ2-3 NA NA TRBV5-4
TGTGCCAGCAGCTCGGGGTTAAGTAGTGAAAAACTGTTTTTT CASSSGLSSEKLFF TRBJ1-4 NA NA TRBV7-2
TGTGCCAGTAGTATAAAAGGACAGGGGGGGACCGGGGAGCTGTTTTTT CASSIKGQGGTGELFF TRBJ2-2 TRBD1 NA TRBV19
TGTGCCAGCAGCCCGGACAGGGTGGGCACTCAGCCCCAGCATTTT CASSPDRVGTQPQHF TRBJ1-5 TRBD1 once TRBV7-8
TGTGCCAGCAGCTTGGCCCTAGGGGGACAAGAGACCCAGTACTTC CASSLALGGQETQYF TRBJ2-5 NA NA TRBV5-4
TGTGCCATCAGGGGGACCTCCCACAACACCGGGGAGCTGTTTTTT CAIRGTSHNTGELFF TRBJ2-2 NA NA TRBV10-3
TGTGCCAGCAGGGATATAGATACGCAGTATTTT CASRDIDTQYF TRBJ2-3 NA NA TRBV2
TGTGCCAGCAGCCTGGAAGTTTCAGGGACCGGGGAGCTGTTTTTT CASSLEVSGTGELFF TRBJ2-2 NA NA TRBV5-8
TGTGCCAGCAGCAGGGGAATGAACACTGAAGCTTTCTTT CASSRGMNTEAFF TRBJ1-1 NA once TRBV9
TGTGCCATCAGTGAGAGCCCAGGGGAAAACACTGAAGCTTTCTTT CAISESPGENTEAFF TRBJ1-1 NA NA TRBV10-3
TGTGCCAGTAGTATTGGCGGGATATACAATGAGCAGTTCTTC CASSIGGIYNEQFF TRBJ2-1 NA once TRBV19
TGTGCCAGCAGCCAAGCGCGGGCGGGCACCGGGGAGCTGTTTTTT CASSQARAGTGELFF TRBJ2-2 NA NA TRBV14
TGTGCCAGCAGTTTACTCCCCACAGTGGGGAGGAGGGAGGGAGAGACCCAGTACTTC CASSLLPTVGRREGETQYF TRBJ2-5 TRBD2 NA TRBV28
TGCGCCAGCAGCTTAACAGGGGGCTTAGACACCGGGGAGCTGTTTTTT CASSLTGGLDTGELFF TRBJ2-2 TRBD1 medium-sized TRBV5-1
TGTGCCAGCAGTGTGCAGGACACCCTTACTAACTATGGCTACACCTTC CASSVQDTLTNYGYTF TRBJ1-2 NA once TRBV6-1
TGCGCCAGCAGCCCGGACAGCTATGGCTACACCTTC CASSPDSYGYTF TRBJ1-2 NA once TRBV5-1
TGTGCCAGCAGCTCCCAGAGCTCTGGAAACACCATATATTTT CASSSQSSGNTIYF TRBJ1-3 NA NA TRBV7-9
TGTGCCAGCAGCCAAGGGGAGGTGACCGACCGCGAGCAGTTCTTC CASSQGEVTDREQFF TRBJ2-1 NA NA TRBV4-2
TGTGCCAGCAGCTTGGGGACCTACGAGCAGTACTTC CASSLGTYEQYF TRBJ2-7 NA NA TRBV5-5